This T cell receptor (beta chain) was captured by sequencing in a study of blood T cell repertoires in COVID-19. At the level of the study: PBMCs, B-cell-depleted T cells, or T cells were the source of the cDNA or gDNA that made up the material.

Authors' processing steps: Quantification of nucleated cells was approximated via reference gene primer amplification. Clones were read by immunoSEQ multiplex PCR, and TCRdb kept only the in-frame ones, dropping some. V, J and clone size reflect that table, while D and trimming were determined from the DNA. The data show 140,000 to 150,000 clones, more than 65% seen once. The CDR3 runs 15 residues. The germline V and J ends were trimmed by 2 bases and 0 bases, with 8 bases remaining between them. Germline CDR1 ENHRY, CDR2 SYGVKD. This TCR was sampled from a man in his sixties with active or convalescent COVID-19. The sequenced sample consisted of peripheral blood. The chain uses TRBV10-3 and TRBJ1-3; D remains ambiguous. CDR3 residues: CAISETALSGNTIYF. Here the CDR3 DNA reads TGTGCCATCAGTGAGACAGCCCTCTCTGGAAACACCATATATTTT.